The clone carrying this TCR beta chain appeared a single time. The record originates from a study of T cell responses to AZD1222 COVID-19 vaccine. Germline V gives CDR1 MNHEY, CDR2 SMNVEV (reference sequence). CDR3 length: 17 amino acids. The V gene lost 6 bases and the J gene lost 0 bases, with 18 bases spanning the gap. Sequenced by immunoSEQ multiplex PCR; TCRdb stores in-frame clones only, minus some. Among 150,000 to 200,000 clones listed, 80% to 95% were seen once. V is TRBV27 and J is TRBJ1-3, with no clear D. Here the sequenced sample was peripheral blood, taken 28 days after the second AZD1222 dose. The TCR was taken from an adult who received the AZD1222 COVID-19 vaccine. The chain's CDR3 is CASRPLFAGFSGNTIYF. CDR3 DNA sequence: TGTGCCAGCAGACCCCTATTCGCGGGCTTCTCTGGAAACACCATATATTTT.